This T cell receptor beta chain appears in the sequencing data of a study of blood T cells in healthy people across ages. Primers used in a second PCR of about 7 to 12 cycles were a sample-barcoded 5' primer and a J-beta primer mix. Tagging of each cDNA molecule was performed by a template-switch adaptor with 12 random nucleotides. A minimum of 2.5 million CDR3-containing paired-end reads was obtained for each sample. TCRdb ran MiXCR on the 5' RACE reads and lists one entry per CDR3 protein. Of around 1,600,000 distinct CDR3 sequences detected, roughly 43% appear once; the ten largest clones hold around 4%. With respect to this clonotype: A junction end diverges from the germline sequence, so it may reflect a read error.

The clonotype originates from a woman between 18 and 30 years old in good health. Sequencing was carried out using blood.

The CDR3 here is CSAGGQGATETFF. CDR3 DNA: TGCAGTGCGGGTGGACAGGGGGCCACTGAAACTTTCTTT. The gene calls are TRBV20-1 and TRBJ1-1; 11 nucleotides align to TRBD1. The CDR3 spans 13 residues. Germline CDR1 is DFQATT and CDR2 is SNEGSKA (reference sequence).